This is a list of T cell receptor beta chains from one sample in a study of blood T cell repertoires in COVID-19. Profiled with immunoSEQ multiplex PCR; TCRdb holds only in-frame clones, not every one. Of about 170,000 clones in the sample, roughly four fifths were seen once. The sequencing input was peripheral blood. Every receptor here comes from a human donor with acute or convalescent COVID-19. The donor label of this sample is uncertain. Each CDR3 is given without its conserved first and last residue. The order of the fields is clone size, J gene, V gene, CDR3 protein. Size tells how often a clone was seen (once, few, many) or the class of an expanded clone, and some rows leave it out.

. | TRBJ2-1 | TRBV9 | ASSGTGVSYNEQF
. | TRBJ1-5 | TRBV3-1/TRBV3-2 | ASSHSSYSNQPQH
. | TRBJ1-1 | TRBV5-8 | ASSSAVRGTEAF
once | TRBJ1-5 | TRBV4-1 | ASSQEYGTLSQH
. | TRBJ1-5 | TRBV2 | ASRGDGDQPQH
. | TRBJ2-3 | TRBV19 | ASSRRLDSQSTDTQY
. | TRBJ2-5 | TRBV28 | ASSSGQPYQETQY
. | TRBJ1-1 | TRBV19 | ASNDGQPNTEAF
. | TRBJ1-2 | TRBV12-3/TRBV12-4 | ASSPTGSYGYT
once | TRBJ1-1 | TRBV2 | ATRRENTEAF
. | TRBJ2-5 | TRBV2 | ASSPQGAPSPTQY
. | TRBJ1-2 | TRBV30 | AWSRMRTGRENYGYT
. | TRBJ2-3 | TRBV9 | ASSGRQGAWGTDTQY
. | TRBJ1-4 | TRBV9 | ASSIRQGPGEKLF
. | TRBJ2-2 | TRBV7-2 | ASSVYRGVNTGELF
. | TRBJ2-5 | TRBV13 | ASSLLAGGGETQY
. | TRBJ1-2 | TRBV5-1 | ASSRDTLNYGYT
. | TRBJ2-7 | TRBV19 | ASSNTRTDTYEQY
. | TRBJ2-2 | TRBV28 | ASSYPSGRDYTGELF
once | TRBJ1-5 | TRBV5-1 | ASSLGQGDQPQH
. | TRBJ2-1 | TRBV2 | ASSADSGRSEEQF
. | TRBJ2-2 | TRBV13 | ASSYGQGYRELF
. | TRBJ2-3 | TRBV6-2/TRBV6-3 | ASSYVLLGADTQY
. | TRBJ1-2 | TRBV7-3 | ASSLGRAGYT
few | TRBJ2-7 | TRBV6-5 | ASTTSGRYEQY
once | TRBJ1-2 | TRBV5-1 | ASSWTGSSSGYT
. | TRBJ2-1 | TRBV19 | ASSIRGEGTNEQF
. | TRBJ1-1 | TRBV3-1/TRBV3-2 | ASSQGGARNTEAF
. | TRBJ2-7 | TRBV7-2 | ASSGGDGSYEQY
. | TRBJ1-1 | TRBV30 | AWSVLGQGNTEAF
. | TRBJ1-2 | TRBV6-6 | ASSYEDRVFDGYT
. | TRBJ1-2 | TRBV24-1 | ANQPLQGIAYGYT
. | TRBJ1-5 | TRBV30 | AWSPSGDQPQH
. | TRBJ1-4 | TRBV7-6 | ASSLGGTTNEKLF
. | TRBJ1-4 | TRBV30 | AWSVRGFGATNEKLF
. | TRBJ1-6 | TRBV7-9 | ASSFRDSPLH
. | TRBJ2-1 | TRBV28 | ASSPPGQGNSNEQF
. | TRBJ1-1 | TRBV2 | ASHRETNTEAF
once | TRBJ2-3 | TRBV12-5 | ASGLSGSGPSDTQY
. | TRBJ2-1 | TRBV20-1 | SARGLQGQF
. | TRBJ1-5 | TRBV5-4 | ASSLDRGDDQPQH
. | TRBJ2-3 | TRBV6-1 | ASSEGQTTVTSTDTQY
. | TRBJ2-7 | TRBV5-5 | ASSFGEPYEQY
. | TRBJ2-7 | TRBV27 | ASSLIAGLSYEQY
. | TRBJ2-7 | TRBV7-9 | ASSLAGRGSSYEQY
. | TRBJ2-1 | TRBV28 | ASSFVQGRNEQF
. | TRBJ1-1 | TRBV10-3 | AISVRVNTEAF
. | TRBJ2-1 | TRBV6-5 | ASRDGTSGSNEQF
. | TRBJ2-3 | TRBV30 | AWSPGIDTQY
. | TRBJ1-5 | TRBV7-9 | ASSPGGGNQPQH
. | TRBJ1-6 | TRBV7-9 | ASSLGTGDNSPLH
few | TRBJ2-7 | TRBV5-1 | ASSSGYEQY
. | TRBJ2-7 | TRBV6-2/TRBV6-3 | ASSYSKLENYEQY